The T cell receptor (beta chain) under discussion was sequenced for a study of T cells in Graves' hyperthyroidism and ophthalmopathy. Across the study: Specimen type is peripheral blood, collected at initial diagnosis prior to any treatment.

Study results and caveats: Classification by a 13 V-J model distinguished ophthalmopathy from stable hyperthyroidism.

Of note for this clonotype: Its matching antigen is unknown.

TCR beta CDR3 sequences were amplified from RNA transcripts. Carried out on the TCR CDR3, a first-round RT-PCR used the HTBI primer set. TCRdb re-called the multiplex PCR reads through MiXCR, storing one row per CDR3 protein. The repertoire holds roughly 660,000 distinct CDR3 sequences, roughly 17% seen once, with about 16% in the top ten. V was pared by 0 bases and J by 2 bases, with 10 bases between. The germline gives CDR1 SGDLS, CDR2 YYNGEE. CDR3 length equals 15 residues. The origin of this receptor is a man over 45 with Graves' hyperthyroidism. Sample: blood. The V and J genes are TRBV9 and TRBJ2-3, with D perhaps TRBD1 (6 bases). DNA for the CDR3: TGTGCCAGCAGCGTAGGTGGGGGCCTCACAGATACGCAGTATTTT. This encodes CASSVGGGLTDTQYF.